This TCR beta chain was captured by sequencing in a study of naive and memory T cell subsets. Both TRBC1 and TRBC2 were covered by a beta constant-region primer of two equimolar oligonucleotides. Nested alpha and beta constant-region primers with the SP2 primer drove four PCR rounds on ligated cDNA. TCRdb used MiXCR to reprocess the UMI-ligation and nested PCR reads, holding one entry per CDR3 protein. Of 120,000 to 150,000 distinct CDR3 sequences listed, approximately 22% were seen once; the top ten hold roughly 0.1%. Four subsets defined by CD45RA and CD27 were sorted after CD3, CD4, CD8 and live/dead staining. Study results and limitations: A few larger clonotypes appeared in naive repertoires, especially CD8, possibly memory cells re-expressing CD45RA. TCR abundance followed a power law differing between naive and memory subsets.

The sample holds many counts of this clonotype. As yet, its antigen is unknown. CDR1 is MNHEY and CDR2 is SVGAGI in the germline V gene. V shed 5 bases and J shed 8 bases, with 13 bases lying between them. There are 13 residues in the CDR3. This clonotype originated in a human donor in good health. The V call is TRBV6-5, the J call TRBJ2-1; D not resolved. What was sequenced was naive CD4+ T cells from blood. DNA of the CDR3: TGTGCCAGCAGTAGGGCCTTTGGGGATGAGCAGTTCTTC. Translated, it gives CASSRAFGDEQFF.